This TCR beta chain emerged from a study of human T cells and chemical hapten exposure. Study summary: The study enrolled mostly female patients with alopecia areata, totalis or universalis.

V lost 1 base and J 10 bases, leaving 11 bases between the germline ends. The V gene's germline CDR1 is LGHNT and CDR2 FRNRAP. The CDR3 loop spans 14 amino acids. As to time point: pre-sensitization, week 0. The treatment: therapeutic diphenylcyclopropenone sensitization with weekly scalp DPC. The template was total RNA from unfractionated whole blood. In regard to this clonotype: What it binds is not known.

Via MiXCR, TCRdb re-called the RACE reads, giving one row per CDR3 protein. Here the sample spans about 50,000 distinct CDR3 sequences, roughly 10% being singletons. Findings of the study overall: No alteration of TCRs above 1 in 1000 frequency was seen with DPC sensitization. Expanded TCRs showed more large CDR3 clusters than pre-sensitization or healthy control sets.

The sample was whole blood, taken in connection with sensitization to the hapten diphenylcyclopropenone (DPC). This TCR was sampled from a woman aged 25 to 39 with alopecia areata. Some clones in this sample may be carry-over from other donors' samples. This chain uses TRBV12-5 with TRBJ2-6; possibly TRBD1 or TRBD2 for D (5 bases each). The CDR3 DNA sequence: TGTGCTAGTGGTTTGGGGGACGCTAGGAACGTCCTGACTTTC. Its translation: CASGLGDARNVLTF.